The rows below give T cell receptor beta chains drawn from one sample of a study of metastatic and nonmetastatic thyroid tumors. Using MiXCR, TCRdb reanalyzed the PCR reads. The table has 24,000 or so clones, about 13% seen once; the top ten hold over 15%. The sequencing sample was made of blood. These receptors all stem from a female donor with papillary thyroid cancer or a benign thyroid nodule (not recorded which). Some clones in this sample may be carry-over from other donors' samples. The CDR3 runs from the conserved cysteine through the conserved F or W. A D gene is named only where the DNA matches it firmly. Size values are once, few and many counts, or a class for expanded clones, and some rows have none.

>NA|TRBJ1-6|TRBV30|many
CAWSRRTVNNSPLHF
TGTGCCTGGAGTAGAAGGACAGTTAATAATTCACCCCTCCACTTT
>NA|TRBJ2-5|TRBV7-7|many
CASSPGETQYF
TGTGCCAGCAGCCCGGGGGAGACCCAGTACTTC
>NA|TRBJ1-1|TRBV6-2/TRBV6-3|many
CASRKTIMNTEAFF
TGTGCCAGCAGAAAGACCATCATGAACACTGAAGCTTTCTTT
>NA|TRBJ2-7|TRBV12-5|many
CASGSAYEQYF
TGTGCTAGTGGTTCCGCCTACGAGCAGTACTTC
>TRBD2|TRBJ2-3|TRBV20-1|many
CSARVEVRLAGADTQYF
TGCAGTGCTAGAGTCGAGGTGAGACTAGCGGGAGCAGATACGCAGTATTTT
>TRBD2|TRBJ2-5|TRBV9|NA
CASGVDSGGGETQYF
TGTGCCAGCGGCGTCGATAGCGGGGGAGGTGAGACCCAGTACTTC
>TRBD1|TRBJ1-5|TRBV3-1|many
CASSLQGADNQPQHF
TGTGCCAGCAGCCTACAGGGGGCGGACAATCAGCCCCAGCATTTT
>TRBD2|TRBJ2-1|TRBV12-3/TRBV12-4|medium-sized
CASSSHPGTSVYNEQFF
TGTGCCAGCAGTTCCCATCCCGGGACTAGCGTATACAATGAGCAGTTCTTC
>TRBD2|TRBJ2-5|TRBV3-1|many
CASSQLAARETQYF
TGTGCCAGCAGCCAGCTAGCGGCCAGGGAGACCCAGTACTTC
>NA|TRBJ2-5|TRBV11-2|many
CASSLLAQETQYF
TGTGCCAGCAGCTTACTCGCTCAAGAGACCCAGTACTTC
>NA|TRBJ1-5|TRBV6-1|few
CASRDTGTGQPQHF
TGTGCCAGCAGGGATACAGGTACAGGTCAGCCCCAGCATTTT
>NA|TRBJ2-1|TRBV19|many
CASSMGSAREQFF
TGTGCCAGTAGTATGGGCAGCGCTAGAGAGCAGTTCTTC
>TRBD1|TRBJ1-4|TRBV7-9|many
CASSRTGTGGEKLFF
TGTGCCAGCAGCCGTACCGGGACAGGGGGTGAAAAACTGTTTTTT
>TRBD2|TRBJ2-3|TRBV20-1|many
CSASGASGITDTQYF
TGCAGTGCTAGCGGTGCTAGCGGTATCACAGATACGCAGTATTTT
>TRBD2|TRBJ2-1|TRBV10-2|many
CASSGSGRGYEQFF
TGCGCCAGCAGTGGGAGCGGGAGAGGCTATGAGCAGTTCTTC
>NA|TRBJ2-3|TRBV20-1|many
CSACPNLGTDTQYF
TGCAGTGCTTGCCCGAACCTTGGCACAGATACGCAGTATTTT
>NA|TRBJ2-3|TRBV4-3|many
CASSQRPAGSSTDTQYF
TGCGCCAGCAGCCAAAGGCCTGCGGGGTCTAGCACAGATACGCAGTATTTT
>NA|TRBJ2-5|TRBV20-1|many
CSAPRIGQETQYF
TGCAGTGCTCCCCGTATAGGCCAAGAGACCCAGTACTTC
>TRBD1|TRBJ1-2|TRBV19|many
CASSTPFSQGALDYGYTF
TGTGCCAGTAGTACTCCTTTTTCACAGGGGGCGTTGGACTATGGCTACACCTTC
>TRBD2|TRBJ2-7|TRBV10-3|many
CAISESTSGRSYEQYF
TGTGCCATCAGTGAGTCGACTAGCGGGAGATCTTACGAGCAGTACTTC
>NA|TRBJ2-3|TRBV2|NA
CATTGRGGTDTQYF
TGTGCCACCACGGGAAGAGGTGGCACAGATACGCAGTATTTT
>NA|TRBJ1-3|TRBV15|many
CATSRDAVGIGGSGNTIYF
TGTGCCACCAGCAGAGATGCTGTAGGGATTGGAGGTTCTGGAAACACCATATATTTT
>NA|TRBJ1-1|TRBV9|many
CASSSGPHTEAFF
TGTGCCAGCAGCAGCGGGCCGCACACTGAAGCTTTCTTT
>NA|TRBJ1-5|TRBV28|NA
CASSLVGAGSNQPQHF
TGTGCCAGCAGTTTAGTAGGGGCGGGTAGCAATCAGCCCCAGCATTTT
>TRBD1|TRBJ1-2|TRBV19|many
CASRSTGGGYGYTF
TGTGCCAGTAGGAGTACAGGGGGCGGCTATGGCTACACCTTC
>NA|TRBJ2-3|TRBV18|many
CASSLDLTDTQYF
TGTGCCAGCTCACTGGACCTAACAGATACGCAGTATTTT
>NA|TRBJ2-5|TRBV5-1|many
CASMQGSGVYQETQYF
TGCGCCAGTATGCAGGGGTCAGGGGTTTACCAAGAGACCCAGTACTTC
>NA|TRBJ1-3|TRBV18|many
CASSSGTKGNTIYF
TGTGCCAGCTCGTCCGGGACAAAAGGGAACACCATATATTTT
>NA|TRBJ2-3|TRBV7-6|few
CASSLTRVTDTQYF
TGTGCCAGCAGCCTTACCCGGGTTACAGATACGCAGTACTTT
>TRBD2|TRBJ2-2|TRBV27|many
CASRVTSGRTGELFF
TGTGCCAGCAGGGTCACTAGCGGGAGAACCGGGGAGCTGTTTTTT
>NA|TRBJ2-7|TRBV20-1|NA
CSARHSGGGLYEQYF
TGCAGTGCTAGGCACAGCGGAGGGGGACTCTACGAGCAGTACTTC
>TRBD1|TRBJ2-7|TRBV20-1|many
CSATGTGGYEQYF
TGCAGTGCGACCGGGACAGGGGGCTACGAGCAGTACTTC
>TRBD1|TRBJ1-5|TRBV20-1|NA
CSARTGGNQPQHF
TGCAGTGCTCGAACAGGGGGCAATCAGCCCCAGCATTTT
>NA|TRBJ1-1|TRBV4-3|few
CASSQDWSGDWNTEAFF
TGCGCCAGCAGCCAAGATTGGTCAGGGGATTGGAACACTGAAGCTTTCTTT
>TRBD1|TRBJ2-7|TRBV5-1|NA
CASSRDRGYEQYF
TGCGCCAGCAGCCGTGACAGGGGGTACGAGCAGTACTTC
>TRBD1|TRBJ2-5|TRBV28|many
CASSSPGTGSGETQYF
TGTGCCAGCAGTTCCCCAGGGACAGGATCAGGAGAGACCCAGTACTTC
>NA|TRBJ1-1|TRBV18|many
CASSTGGDTEAFF
TGTGCCAGCTCAACTGGGGGAGACACTGAAGCTTTCTTT
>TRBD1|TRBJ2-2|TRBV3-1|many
CASSTDRANTGELFF
TGTGCCAGCAGCACCGACAGGGCGAACACCGGGGAGCTGTTTTTT
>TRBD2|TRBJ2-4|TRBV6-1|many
CATNSRAGSSQYF
TGTGCCACCAATTCACGAGCGGGGAGCTCCCAGTACTTC
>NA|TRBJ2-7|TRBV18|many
CASSPPPDRYEQYF
TGTGCCAGCTCACCACCGCCGGACCGCTACGAGCAGTACTTC
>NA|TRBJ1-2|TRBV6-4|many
CASSDSRSSGGYTF
TGTGCCAGCAGTGACAGTCGTTCGTCGGGTGGCTACACCTTC
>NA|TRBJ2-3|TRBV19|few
CSSRGAGTDTQYF
TGTTCCAGTAGGGGGGCTGGGACAGATACGCAGTATTTT
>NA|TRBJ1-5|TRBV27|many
CASSSSGAVKNQPQHF
TGTGCCAGCAGCTCCTCGGGCGCCGTAAAAAATCAGCCCCAGCATTTT
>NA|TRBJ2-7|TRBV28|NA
CASSSIGGTRSYYEQYF
TGTGCCAGCAGTTCCATCGGCGGGACCCGGAGCTACTACGAGCAGTACTTC
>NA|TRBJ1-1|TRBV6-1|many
CASRLQLMNTEAFF
TGTGCCAGCAGATTACAGCTTATGAACACTGAAGCTTTCTTT
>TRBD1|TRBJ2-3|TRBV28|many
CASSLGDREVDTQYF
TGTGCCAGCAGTTTAGGGGACAGGGAAGTAGATACGCAGTATTTT
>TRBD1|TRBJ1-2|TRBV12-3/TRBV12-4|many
CAYTTGEGYTF
TGTGCCTATACTACAGGGGAAGGCTACACCTTC